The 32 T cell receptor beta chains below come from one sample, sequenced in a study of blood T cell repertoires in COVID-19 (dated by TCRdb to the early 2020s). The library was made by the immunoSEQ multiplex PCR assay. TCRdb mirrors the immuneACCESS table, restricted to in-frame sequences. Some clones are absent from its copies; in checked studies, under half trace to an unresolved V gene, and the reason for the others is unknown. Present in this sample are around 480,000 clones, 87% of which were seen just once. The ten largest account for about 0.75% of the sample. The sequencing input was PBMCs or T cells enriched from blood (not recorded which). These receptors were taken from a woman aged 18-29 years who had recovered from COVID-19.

CDR3 in DNA: TGCGCCAGCAGCCCCGGGATGGATGAGCAGTTCTTC. This sequence encodes CASSPGMDEQFF. The rearrangement links TRBV5-1 to TRBJ2-1; a weak D match, TRBD2 (5 bases). The CDR3 sequence is 12 residues long. Trimming shortened V by 4 bases and J by 8 bases, and 10 bases separated the two germline ends. From germline, CDR1 is SGHRS and CDR2 YFSETQ. The complete variable domain, with remaining parts taken from reference TRBV5-1 and TRBJ2-1, reads KAGVTQTPRYLIKTRGQQVTLSCSPISGHRSVSWYQQTPGQGLQFLFEYFSETQRNKGNFPGRFSGRQFSNSRSEMNVSTLELGDSALYLCASSPGMDEQFFGPGTRLTVL.

The CDR3 loop reads CASSESTTGGLDEQYF. In DNA, the CDR3 is TGCGCCAGCAGTGAGTCGACGACAGGGGGCCTGGACGAGCAGTACTTC. The V call is TRBV10-1, the J call TRBJ2-7; 10 nucleotides line up with TRBD1. J gave up 5 bases and V 0 bases, and 7 bases lay outside the gene matches. The length of the CDR3 is 16 residues. Germline assignment: CDR1 WNHNN and CDR2 SYGVQD (reference sequence).

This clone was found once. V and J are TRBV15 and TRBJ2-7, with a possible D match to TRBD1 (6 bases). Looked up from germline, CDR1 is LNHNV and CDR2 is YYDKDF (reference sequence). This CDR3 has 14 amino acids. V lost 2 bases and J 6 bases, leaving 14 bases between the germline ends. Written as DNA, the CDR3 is TGTGCCACCAGCAGACTAAAGCAGGGGTCCGAGCAGTACTTC. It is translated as CATSRLKQGSEQYF.

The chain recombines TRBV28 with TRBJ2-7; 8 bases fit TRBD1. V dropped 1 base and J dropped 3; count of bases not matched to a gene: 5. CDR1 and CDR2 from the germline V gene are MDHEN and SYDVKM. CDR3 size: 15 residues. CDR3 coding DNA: TGTGCCAGCAGTTTATCCAGGGGGCTTAACTACGAGCAGTACTTC. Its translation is CASSLSRGLNYEQYF.

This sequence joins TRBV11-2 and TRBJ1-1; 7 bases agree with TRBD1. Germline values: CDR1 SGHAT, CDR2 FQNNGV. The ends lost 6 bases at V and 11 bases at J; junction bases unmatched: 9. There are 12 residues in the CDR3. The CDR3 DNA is TGTGCCAGCAGTTACACAGGGGATAGGGCTTTCTTT. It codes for CASSYTGDRAFF.

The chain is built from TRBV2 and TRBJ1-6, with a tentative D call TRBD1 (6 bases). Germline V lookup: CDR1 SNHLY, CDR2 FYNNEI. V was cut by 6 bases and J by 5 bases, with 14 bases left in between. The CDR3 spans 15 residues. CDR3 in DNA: TGTGCCAGCAGACACCGGGACAAAAATAATTCACCCCTCCACTTT. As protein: CASRHRDKNNSPLHF.

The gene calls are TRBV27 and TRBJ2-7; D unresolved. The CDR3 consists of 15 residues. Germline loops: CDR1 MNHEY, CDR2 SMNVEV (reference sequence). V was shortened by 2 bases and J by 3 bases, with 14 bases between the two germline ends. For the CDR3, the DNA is TGTGCCAGCAGTTTAGGGTCACTTAGGAGCTACGAGCAGTACTTC. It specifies CASSLGSLRSYEQYF.

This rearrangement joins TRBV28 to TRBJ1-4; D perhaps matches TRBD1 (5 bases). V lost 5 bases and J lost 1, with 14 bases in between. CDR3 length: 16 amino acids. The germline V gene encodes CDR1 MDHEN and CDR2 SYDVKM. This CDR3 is CASSTHGGGTNEKLFF. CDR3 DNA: TGTGCCAGCAGTACCCACGGGGGGGGAACTAATGAAAAACTGTTTTTT.

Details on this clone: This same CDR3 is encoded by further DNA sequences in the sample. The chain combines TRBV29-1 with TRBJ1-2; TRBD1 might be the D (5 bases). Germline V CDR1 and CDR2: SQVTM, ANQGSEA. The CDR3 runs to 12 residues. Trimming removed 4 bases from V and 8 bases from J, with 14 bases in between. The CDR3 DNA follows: TGCAGCGTTGGGGGGGAGGGAGCCGGCTACACCTTC. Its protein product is CSVGGEGAGYTF.

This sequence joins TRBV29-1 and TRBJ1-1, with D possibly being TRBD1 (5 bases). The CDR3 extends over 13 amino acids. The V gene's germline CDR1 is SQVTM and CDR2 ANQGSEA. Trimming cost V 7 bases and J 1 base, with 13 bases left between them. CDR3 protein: CSATTETNTEAFF. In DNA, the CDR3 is TGCAGCGCTACGACAGAGACGAACACTGAAGCTTTCTTT.

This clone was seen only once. The DNA for the CDR3 is TGTGCCAGCAGCCAAGGTTCCGGGGCTGAAGCTTTCTTT. This translates into CASSQGSGAEAFF. The chain couples TRBV3-1 (or the pseudogene TRBV3-2) to TRBJ1-1; no reliable D call. The ends were cut back, 1 base at V and 6 bases at J, with 9 bases in the middle. CDR3 length: 13 amino acids. Germline assignment: CDR1 LGHDT and CDR2 YNNKEL (reference sequence).

CDR3 DNA sequence: TGTGCCAGCAGCTTAGACTATAGGGCGGGAGAGACCTACGAGCAGTACTTC. Residues: CASSLDYRAGETYEQYF. The chain employs TRBV11-2 and TRBJ2-7; TRBD2 aligns across 7 bases. Trimming took 0 bases from V and 2 from J; bases not matched to a gene: 10. The CDR3 covers 17 residues. CDR1 and CDR2 (germline): SGHAT, FQNNGV.

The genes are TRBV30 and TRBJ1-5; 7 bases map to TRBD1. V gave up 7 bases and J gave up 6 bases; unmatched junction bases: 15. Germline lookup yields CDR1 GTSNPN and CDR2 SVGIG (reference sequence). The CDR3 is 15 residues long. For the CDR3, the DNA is TGTGCCTACCAGCGGACAGGCCCTGGGGGTCAGCCCCAGCATTTT. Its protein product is CAYQRTGPGGQPQHF. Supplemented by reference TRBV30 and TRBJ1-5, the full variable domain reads SQTIHQWPATLVQPVGSPLSLECTVEGTSNPNLYWYRQAAGRGLQLLFYSVGIGQISSEVPQNLSASRPQDRQFILSSKKLLLSDSGFYLCAYQRTGPGGQPQHFGDGTRLSIL.

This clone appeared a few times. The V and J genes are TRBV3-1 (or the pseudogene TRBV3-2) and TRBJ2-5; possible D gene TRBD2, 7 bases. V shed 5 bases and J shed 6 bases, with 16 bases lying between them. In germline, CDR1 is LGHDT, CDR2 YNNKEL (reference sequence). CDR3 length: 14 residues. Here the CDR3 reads CASSGGGGSKTQYF. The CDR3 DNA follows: TGTGCCAGCAGCGGGGGCGGGGGCAGCAAGACCCAGTACTTC.

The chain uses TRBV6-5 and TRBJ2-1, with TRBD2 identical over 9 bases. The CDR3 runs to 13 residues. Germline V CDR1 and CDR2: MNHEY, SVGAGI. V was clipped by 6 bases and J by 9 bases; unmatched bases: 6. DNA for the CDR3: TGTGCCAGCAGATCTAGCGGGGATATTGAGCAGTTCTTC. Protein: CASRSSGDIEQFF.

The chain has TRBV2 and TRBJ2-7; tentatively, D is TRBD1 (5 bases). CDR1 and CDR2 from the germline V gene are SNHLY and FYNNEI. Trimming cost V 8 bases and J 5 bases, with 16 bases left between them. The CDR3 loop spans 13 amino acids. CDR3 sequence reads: CASLLRQGNEQYF. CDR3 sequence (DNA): TGTGCCAGCCTTTTGAGGCAGGGTAACGAGCAGTACTTC.

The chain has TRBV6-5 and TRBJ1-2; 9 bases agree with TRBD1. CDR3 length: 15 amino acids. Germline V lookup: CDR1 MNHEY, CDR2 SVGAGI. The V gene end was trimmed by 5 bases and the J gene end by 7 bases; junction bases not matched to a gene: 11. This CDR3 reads CASSIRASDRGGYTF. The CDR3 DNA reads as TGTGCCAGCAGTATCCGGGCCTCGGACAGGGGTGGCTACACCTTC.

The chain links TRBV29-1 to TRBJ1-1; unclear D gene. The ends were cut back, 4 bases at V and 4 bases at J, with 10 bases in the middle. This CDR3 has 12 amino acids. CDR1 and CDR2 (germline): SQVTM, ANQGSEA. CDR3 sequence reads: CSVGSGVTEAFF. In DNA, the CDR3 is TGCAGCGTTGGGAGTGGCGTCACTGAAGCTTTCTTT.

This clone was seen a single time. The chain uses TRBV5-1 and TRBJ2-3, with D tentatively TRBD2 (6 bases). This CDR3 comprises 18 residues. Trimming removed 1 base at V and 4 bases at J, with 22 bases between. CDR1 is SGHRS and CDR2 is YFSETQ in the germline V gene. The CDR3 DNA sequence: TGCGCCAGCAGCTTGACGATAGTGGGGAGGATTGGATCAGATACGCAGTATTTT. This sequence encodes CASSLTIVGRIGSDTQYF.

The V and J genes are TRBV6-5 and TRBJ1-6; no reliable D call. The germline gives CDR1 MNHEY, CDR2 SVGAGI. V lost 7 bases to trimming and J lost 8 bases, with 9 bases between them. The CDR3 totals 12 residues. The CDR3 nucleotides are TGTGCCAGCAAGGTCGGGGATTCACCCCTCCACTTT. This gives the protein CASKVGDSPLHF.

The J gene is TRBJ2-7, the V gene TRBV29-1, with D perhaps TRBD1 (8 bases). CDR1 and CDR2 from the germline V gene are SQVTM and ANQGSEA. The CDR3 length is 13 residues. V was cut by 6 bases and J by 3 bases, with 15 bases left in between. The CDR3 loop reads CSVNYRGGYEQYF. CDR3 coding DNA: TGCAGCGTCAACTACAGGGGGGGCTACGAGCAGTACTTC.

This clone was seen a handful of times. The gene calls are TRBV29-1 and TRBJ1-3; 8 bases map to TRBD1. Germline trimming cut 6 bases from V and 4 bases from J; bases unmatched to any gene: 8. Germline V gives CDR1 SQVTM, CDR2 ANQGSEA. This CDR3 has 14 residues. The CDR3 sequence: CSVMDRDKGNTIYF. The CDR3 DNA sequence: TGCAGCGTGATGGACAGGGATAAGGGAAACACCATATATTTT.

CDR3 DNA sequence: TGTGCCAGCAGCTCTAGACAGGGCACATACGAGCAGTACTTC. Protein: CASSSRQGTYEQYF. The rearrangement links TRBV5-6 to TRBJ2-7; 7 nucleotides match TRBD1. Trimming cost V 3 bases and J 4 bases; bases outside gene matches: 7. Germline assignment: CDR1 SGHDT and CDR2 YYEEEE. The CDR3 extends over 14 amino acids.

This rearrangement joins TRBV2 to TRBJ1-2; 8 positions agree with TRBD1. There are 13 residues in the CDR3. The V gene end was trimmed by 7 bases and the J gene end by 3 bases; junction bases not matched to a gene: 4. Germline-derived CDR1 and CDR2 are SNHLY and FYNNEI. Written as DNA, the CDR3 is TGTGCCAGCACCCAGGGGGCCTACTATGGCTACACCTTC. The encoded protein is CASTQGAYYGYTF.

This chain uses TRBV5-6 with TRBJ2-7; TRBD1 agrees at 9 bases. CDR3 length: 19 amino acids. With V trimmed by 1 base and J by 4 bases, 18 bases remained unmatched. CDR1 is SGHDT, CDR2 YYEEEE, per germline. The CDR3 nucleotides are TGTGCCAGCAGCTTGCATTTCGGGACAGGGAATCCAAAGTCATACGAGCAGTACTTC. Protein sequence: CASSLHFGTGNPKSYEQYF.

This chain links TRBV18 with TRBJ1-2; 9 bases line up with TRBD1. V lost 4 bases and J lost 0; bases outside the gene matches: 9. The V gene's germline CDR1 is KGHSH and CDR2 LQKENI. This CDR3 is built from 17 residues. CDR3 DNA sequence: TGTGCCAGCTCACTCTTTGGACAGGGGATTACTAACTATGGCTACACCTTC. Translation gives CASSLFGQGITNYGYTF. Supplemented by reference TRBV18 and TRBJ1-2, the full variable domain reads NAGVMQNPRHLVRRRGQEARLRCSPMKGHSHVYWYRQLPEEGLKFMVYLQKENIIDESGMPKERFSAEFPKEGPSILRIQQVVRGDSAAYFCASSLFGQGITNYGYTFGSGTRLTVV.

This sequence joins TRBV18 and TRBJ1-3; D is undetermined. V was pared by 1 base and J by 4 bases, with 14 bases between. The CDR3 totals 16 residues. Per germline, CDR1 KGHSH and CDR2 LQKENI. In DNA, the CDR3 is TGTGCCAGCTCACCACAGCGGGAGGTTGCCGGAAACACCATATATTTT. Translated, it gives CASSPQREVAGNTIYF. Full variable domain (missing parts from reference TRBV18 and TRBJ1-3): NAGVMQNPRHLVRRRGQEARLRCSPMKGHSHVYWYRQLPEEGLKFMVYLQKENIIDESGMPKERFSAEFPKEGPSILRIQQVVRGDSAAYFCASSPQREVAGNTIYFGEGSWLTVV.

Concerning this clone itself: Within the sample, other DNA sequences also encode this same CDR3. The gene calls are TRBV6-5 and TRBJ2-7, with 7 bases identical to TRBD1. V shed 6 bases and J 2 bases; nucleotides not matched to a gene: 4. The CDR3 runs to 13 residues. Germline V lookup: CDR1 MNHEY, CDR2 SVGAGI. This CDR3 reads CASSRDRAYEQYF. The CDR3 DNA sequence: TGTGCCAGCAGCCGGGACAGAGCCTACGAGCAGTACTTC.

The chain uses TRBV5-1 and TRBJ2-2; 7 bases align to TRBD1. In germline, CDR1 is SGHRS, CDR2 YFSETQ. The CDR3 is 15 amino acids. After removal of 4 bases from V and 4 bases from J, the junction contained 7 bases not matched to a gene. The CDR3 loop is CASSGWTGRTGELFF. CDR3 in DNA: TGCGCCAGCAGCGGCTGGACAGGACGCACCGGGGAGCTGTTTTTT.

CDR3 loop: CSASAGDQPQHF. In nucleotides, the CDR3 is TGCAGTGCTAGTGCAGGGGATCAGCCCCAGCATTTT. The chain has TRBV20-1 and TRBJ1-5, with D maybe TRBD1 (6 bases). The CDR3 runs 12 residues. V was pared by 3 bases and J by 5 bases, with 8 bases between. Looked up from germline, CDR1 is DFQATT and CDR2 is SNEGSKA (reference sequence).

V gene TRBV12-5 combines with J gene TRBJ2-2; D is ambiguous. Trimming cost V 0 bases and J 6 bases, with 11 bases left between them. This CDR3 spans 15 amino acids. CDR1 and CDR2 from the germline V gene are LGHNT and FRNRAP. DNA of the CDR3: TGTGCTAGTGGTTTGGTACTCCGTACTTCCGGGGAGCTGTTTTTT. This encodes CASGLVLRTSGELFF.

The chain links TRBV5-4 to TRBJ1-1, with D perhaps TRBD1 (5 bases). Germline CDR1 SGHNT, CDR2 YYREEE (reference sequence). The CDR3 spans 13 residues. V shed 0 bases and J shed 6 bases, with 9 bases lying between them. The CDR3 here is CASSLEGVPEAFF. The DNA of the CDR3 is TGTGCCAGCAGCTTGGAAGGGGTTCCTGAAGCTTTCTTT.